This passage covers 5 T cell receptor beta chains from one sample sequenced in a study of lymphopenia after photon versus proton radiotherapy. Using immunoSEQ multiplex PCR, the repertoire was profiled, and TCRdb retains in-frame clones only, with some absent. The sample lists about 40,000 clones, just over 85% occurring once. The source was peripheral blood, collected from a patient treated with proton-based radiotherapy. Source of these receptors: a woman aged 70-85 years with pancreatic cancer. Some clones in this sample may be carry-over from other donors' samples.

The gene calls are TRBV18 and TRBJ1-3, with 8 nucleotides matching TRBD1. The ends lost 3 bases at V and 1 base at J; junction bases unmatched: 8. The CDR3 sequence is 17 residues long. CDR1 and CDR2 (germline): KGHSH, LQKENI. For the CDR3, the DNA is TGTGCCAGCTCACCCGGCCCGGACAGGGCTTCTGGAAACACCATATATTTT. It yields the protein CASSPGPDRASGNTIYF.

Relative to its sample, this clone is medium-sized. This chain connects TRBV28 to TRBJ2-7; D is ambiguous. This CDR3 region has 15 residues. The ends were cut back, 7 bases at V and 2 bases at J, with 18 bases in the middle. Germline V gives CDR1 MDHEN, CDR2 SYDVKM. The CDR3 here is CASNNQGRYPYEQYF. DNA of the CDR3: TGTGCCAGCAACAACCAAGGCAGGTACCCCTACGAGCAGTACTTC.

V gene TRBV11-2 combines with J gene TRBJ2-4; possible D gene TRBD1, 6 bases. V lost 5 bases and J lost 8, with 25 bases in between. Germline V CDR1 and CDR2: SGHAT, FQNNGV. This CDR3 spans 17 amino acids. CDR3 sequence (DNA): TGTGCCAGCAGCCCAAAACCGGGACACTGGTATTTGGACATTCAGTACTTC. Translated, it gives CASSPKPGHWYLDIQYF. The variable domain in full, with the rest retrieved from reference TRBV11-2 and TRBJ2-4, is EAGVAQSPRYKIIEKRQSVAFWCNPISGHATLYWYQQILGQGPKLLIQFQNNGVVDDSQLPKDRFSAERLKGVDSTLKIQPAKLEDSAVYLCASSPKPGHWYLDIQYFGAGTRLSVL.

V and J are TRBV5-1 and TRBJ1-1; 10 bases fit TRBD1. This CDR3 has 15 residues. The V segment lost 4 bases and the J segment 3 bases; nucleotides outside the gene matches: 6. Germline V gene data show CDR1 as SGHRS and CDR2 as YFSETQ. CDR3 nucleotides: TGCGCCAGCAGCCAGTACGGGACAGGGGACACTGAAGCTTTCTTT. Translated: CASSQYGTGDTEAFF. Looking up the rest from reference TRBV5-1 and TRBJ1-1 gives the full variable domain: KAGVTQTPRYLIKTRGQQVTLSCSPISGHRSVSWYQQTPGQGLQFLFEYFSETQRNKGNFPGRFSGRQFSNSRSEMNVSTLELGDSALYLCASSQYGTGDTEAFFGQGTRLTVV.

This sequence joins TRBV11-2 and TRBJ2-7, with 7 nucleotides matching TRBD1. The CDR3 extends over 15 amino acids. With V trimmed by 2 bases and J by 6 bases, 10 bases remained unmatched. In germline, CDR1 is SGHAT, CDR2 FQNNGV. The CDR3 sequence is CASSLQTGTLGEQYF. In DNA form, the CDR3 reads TGTGCCAGCAGCTTACAGACAGGGACCCTGGGCGAGCAGTACTTC.